This TCR beta chain was sequenced during a study of PD-L1 blockade in urothelial cancer. For the study at large: Median blood clonality was around 0.08, with about 80,000 unique TCRs.

The sample's time point: peripheral blood 6 weeks after treatment start. The CDR3 is made up of 15 amino acids. Germline CDR1 is MDHEN and CDR2 is SYDVKM. The V end lost 3 bases, the J end lost 1 base, and 12 bases lay between the germline ends. Profiled with immunoSEQ multiplex PCR; TCRdb holds only in-frame clones, not every one. The sample lists under 25,000 clones; 82% were seen once. The J gene is TRBJ2-5, the V gene TRBV28; tentative D call: TRBD1 (5 bases). The sequence derives from a man in his 70s with urothelial cancer. Sequences were derived from PBMCs, sampled around atezolizumab (anti-PD-L1) treatment. CDR3 amino acids: CASSFQGMGQETQYF. For the CDR3, the DNA is TGTGCCAGCAGTTTCCAGGGTATGGGCCAAGAGACCCAGTACTTC.